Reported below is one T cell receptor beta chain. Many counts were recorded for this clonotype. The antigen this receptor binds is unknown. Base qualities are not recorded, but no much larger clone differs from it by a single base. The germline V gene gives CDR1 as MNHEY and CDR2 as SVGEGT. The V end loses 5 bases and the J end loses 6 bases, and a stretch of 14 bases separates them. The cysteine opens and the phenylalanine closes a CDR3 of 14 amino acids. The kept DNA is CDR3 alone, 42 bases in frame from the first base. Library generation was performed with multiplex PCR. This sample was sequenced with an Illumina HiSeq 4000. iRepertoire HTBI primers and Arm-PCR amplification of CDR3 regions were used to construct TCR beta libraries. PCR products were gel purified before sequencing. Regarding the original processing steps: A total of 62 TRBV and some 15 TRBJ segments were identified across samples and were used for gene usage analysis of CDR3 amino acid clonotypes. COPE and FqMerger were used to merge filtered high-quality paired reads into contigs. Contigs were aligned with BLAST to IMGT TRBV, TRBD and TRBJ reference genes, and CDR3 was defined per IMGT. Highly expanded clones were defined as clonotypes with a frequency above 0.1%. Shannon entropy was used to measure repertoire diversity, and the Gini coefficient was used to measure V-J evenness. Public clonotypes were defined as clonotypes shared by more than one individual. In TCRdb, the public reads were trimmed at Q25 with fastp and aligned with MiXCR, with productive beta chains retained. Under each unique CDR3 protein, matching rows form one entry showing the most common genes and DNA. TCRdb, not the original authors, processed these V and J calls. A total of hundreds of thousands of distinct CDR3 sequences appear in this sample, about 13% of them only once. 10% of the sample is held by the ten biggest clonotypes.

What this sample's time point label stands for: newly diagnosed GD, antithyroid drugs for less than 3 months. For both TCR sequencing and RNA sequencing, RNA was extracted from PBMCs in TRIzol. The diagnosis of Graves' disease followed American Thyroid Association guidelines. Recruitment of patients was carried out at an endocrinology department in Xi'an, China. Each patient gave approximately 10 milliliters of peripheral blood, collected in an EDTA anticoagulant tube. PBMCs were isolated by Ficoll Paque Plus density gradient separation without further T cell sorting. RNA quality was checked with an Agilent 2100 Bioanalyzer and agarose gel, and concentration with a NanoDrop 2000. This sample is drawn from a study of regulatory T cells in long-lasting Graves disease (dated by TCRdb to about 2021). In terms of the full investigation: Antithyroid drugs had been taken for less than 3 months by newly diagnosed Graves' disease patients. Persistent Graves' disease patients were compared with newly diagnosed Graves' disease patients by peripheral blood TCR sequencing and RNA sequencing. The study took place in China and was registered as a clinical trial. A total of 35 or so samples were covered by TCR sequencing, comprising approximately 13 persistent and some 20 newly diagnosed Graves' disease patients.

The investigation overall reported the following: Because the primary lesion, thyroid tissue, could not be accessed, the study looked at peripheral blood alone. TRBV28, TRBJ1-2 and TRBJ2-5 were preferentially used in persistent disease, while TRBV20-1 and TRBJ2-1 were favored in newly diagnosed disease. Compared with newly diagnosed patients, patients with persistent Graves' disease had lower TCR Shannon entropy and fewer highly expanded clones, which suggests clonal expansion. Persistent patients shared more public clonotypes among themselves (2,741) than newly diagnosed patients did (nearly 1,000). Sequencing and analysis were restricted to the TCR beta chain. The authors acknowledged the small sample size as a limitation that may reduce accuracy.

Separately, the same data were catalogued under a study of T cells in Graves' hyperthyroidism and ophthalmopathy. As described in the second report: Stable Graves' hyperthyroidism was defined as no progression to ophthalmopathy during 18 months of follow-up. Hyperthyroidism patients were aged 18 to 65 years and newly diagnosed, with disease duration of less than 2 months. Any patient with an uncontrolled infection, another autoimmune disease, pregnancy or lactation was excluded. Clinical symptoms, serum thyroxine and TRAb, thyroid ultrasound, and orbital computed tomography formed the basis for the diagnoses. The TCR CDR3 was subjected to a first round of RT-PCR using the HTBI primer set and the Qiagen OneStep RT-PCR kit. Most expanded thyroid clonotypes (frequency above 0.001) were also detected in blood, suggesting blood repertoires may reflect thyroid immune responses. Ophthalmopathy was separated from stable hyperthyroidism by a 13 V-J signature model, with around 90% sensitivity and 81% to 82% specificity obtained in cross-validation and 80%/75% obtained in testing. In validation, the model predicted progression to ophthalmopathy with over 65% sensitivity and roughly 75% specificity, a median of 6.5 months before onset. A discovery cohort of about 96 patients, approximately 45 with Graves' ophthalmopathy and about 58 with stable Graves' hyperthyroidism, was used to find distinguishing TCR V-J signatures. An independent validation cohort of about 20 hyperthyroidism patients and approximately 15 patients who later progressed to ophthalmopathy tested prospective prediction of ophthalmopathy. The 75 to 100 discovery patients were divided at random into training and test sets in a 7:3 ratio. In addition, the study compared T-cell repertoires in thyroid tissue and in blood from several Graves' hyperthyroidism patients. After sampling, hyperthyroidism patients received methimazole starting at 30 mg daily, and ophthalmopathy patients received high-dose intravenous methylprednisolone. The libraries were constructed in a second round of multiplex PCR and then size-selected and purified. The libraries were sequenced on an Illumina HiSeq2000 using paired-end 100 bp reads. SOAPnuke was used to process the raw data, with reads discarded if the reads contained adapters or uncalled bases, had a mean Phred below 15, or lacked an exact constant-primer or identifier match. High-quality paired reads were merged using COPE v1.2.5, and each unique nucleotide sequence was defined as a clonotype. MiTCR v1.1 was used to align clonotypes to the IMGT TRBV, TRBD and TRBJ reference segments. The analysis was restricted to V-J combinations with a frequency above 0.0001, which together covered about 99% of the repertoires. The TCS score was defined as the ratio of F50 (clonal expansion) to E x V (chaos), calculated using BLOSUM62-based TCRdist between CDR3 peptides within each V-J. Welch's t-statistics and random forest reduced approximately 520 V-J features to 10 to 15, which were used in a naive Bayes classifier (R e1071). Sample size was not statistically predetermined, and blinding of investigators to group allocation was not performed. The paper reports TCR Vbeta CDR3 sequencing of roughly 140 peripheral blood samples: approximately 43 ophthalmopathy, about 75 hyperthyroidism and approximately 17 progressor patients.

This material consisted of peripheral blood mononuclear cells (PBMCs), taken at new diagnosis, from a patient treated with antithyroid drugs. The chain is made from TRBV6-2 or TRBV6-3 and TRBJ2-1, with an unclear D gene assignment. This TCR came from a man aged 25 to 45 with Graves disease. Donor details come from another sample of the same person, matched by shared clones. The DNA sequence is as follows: TGTGCCAGCAGTGAAGTTTGGGCCGCCAATGAGCAGTTCTTC. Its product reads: CASSEVWAANEQFF.